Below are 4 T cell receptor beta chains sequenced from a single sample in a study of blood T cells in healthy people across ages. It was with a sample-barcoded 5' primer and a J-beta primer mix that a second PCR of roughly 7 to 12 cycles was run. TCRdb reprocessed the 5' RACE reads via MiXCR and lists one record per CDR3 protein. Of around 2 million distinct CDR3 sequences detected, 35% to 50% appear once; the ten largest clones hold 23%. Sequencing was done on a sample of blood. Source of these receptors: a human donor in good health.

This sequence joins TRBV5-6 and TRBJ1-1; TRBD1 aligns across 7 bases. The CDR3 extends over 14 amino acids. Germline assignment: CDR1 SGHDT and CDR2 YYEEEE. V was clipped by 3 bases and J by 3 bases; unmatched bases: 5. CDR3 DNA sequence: TGTGCCAGCAGCTGGGGGACAGTTTACACTGAAGCTTTCTTT. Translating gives CASSWGTVYTEAFF.

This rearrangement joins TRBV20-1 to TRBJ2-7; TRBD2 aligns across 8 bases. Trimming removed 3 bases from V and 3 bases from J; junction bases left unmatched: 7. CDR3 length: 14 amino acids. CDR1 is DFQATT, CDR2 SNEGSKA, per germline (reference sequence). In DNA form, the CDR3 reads TGCAGTGCTAGTCCCGGGACTAGTGTCTACGAGCAGTACTTC. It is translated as CSASPGTSVYEQYF.

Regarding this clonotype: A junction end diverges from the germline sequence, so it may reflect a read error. The CDR3 reads CSAGGVEPYQPRHF. The CDR3 region has the DNA TGCAGTGCTGGGGGGGTTGAACCATATCAGCCCCGGCATTTT. The chain carries TRBV20-1 and TRBJ1-5, with D possibly TRBD1 on 5 matching bases. The CDR3 has 14 amino acids. Looked up from germline, CDR1 is DFQATT and CDR2 is SNEGSKA (reference sequence).

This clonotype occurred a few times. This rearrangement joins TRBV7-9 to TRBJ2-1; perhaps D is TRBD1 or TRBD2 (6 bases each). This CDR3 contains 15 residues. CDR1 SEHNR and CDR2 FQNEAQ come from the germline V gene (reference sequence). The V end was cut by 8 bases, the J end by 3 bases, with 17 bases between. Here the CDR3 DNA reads TGTGCCAGCTCTAAGGGGGGTGTATTCTACAATGAGCAGTTCTTC. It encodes CASSKGGVFYNEQFF. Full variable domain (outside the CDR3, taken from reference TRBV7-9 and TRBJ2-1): DTGVSQNPRHKITKRGQNVTFRCDPISEHNRLYWYRQTLGQGPEFLTYFQNEAQLEKSRLLSDRFSAERPKGSFSTLEIQRTEQGDSAMYLCASSKGGVFYNEQFFGPGTRLTVL.